This T cell receptor (beta chain) was identified during a study of human T cells and chemical hapten exposure. There are 11 residues in the CDR3. The ends were cut back, 3 bases at V and 12 bases at J, with 11 bases in the middle. Germline-derived CDR1 and CDR2 are DFQATT and SNEGSKA (reference sequence). This clonotype was observed many times. One entry per CDR3 protein results from TCRdb running MiXCR on the RACE reads. The sample gives roughly 380,000 distinct CDR3 sequences, about 6% of which show up once; around 5.6% is in the top ten. Time point of the sample: patch test 2, 6 weeks after DPC sensitization. The treatment was: therapeutic diphenylcyclopropenone sensitization with weekly scalp DPC.

The receptor was isolated from a woman under 30 with alopecia areata. Some clones in this sample may be carry-over from other donors' samples. This sequence joins TRBV20-1 and TRBJ1-4; possible D gene TRBD1, 6 bases. The sequencing used whole blood, collected in connection with sensitization to the hapten diphenylcyclopropenone (DPC). The CDR3 nucleotides are TGCAGTGCTAGCCCACAGGGAGAACTGTTTTTT. Translation gives CSASPQGELFF.